This entry describes one T cell receptor (beta chain). Antigen specificity is unknown. This record belongs to a study of beta chain features in type 1 diabetes. Broader study findings: TCRB CDR3 length was moderately but significantly reduced in all four CD4+ subsets of Type 1 diabetes patients. More deletions and fewer insertions at VDJ junctions were found in patients with type 1 diabetes.

Cell sorting via CD45RO/CCR7/CD25/CD127/CD95/CD27 was performed to obtain CD4+ naive, central memory, regulatory and stem cell-like memory cells. Each of the sorted populations had a purity greater than 95%. The authors reverse transcribed all of the isolated RNA, so sequencing captured expressed TCRB transcripts. The table came from immunoSEQ multiplex PCR; TCRdb's copy has only in-frame clones and leaves some out. The table records 600,000 to 650,000 clones, about 14% of them present only once. V was clipped by 10 bases and J by 0 bases, with 17 bases between them. This CDR3 spans 15 amino acids. CDR1 SNHLY and CDR2 FYNNEI come from the germline V gene.

The sequence came from a man between 18 and 29 years old in good health. The sample comprised naive CD4+ T cells from blood. V is TRBV2 and J is TRBJ2-3; possibly TRBD1 or TRBD2 for D (5 bases each). The CDR3 DNA follows: TGTGCCAACCGGGGACCAGGGAAAAGCACAGATACGCAGTATTTT. This gives the protein CANRGPGKSTDTQYF.